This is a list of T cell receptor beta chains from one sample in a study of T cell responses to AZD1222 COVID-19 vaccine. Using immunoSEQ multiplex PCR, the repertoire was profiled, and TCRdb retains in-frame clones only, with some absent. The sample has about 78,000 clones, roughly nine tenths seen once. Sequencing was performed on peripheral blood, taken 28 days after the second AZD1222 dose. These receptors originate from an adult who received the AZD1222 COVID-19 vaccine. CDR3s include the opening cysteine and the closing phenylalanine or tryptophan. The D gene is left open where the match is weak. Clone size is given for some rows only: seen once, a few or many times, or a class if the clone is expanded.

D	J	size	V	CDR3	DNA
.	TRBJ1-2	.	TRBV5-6	CASSPGDINYGYTF	TGTGCCAGCAGCCCAGGGGATATTAACTATGGCTACACCTTC
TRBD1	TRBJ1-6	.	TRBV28	CASTGGGNSPLHF	TGTGCCAGCACAGGGGGGGGGAATTCACCCCTCCACTTT
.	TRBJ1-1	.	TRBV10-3	CAISESFSGTEAFF	TGTGCCATCAGTGAGTCGTTTTCCGGAACTGAAGCTTTCTTT
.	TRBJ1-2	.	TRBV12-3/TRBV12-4	CASSIGTFYGYTF	TGTGCCAGCAGTATTGGCACCTTCTATGGCTACACCTTC
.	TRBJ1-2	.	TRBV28	CASSLGRDYGYTF	TGTGCCAGCAGCCTTGGACGGGACTATGGCTACACCTTC
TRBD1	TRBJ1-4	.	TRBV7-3	CASPRGTGTIQSTNEKLFF	TGTGCCAGTCCCCGGGGGACAGGGACAATTCAATCAACTAATGAAAAACTGTTTTTT
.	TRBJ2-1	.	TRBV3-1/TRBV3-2	CASSQAVTPNNEQFF	TGTGCCAGCAGCCAAGCGGTAACACCCAACAATGAGCAGTTCTTC
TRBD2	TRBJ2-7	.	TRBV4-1	CASSRAAGAGRSYEQYF	TGCGCCAGCAGCCGTGCAGCGGGGGCGGGGAGAAGCTACGAGCAGTACTTC
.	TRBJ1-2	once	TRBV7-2	CASSPDSNYGYTF	TGTGCCAGCAGCCCCGACAGTAACTATGGCTACACCTTC
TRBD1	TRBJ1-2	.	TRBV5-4	CASSAARAGGADYGYTF	TGTGCCAGCAGCGCCGCGCGGGCAGGGGGCGCTGACTATGGCTACACCTTC
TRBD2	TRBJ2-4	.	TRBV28	CASRLRTSGGGDIQYF	TGTGCCAGCAGACTCCGGACTAGCGGGGGGGGTGACATTCAGTACTTC
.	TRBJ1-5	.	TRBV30	CAWSRQVSNQPQHF	TGTGCCTGGTCTAGACAGGTTAGCAATCAGCCCCAGCATTTT
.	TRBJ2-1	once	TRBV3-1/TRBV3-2	CASSQDGPTGNEQFF	TGTGCCAGCAGCCAAGATGGGCCCACAGGGAATGAGCAGTTCTTC
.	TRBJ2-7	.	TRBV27	CAKSRYEQYF	TGTGCCAAATCCCGCTACGAGCAGTACTTC
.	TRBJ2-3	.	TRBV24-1	CATSDLGQSSTDTQYF	TGTGCCACCAGTGATTTGGGTCAGAGTAGCACAGATACGCAGTATTTT
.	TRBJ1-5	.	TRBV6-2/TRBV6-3	CASSYSGQGVWQPQHF	TGTGCCAGCAGTTACTCGGGGCAGGGAGTTTGGCAGCCCCAGCATTTT
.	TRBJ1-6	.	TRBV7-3	CASSSTYGSPLHF	TGTGCCAGCAGCTCCACTTATGGGTCACCCCTCCACTTT
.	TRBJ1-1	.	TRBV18	CASSRGEDTEAFF	TGTGCCAGCTCACGAGGGGAGGACACTGAAGCTTTCTTT